This TCR beta chain derives from a study of graft-versus-host responses after intestinal transplantation. Study-level background: Transplant recipients had multivisceral, liver-intestinal, or isolated intestinal grafts. Anti-thymocyte globulin served as induction for all recipients, who then took tacrolimus and steroids for approximately 3 years.

Here immunoSEQ multiplex PCR was the method, and the copy in TCRdb shows in-frame clones only, minus some. The top ten hold less than 2% of the sample, which has roughly 60,000 clones, around 90% seen once. As for this clone: Antigen: not known.

Whole-study results and caveats: Allografts of patients with graft-donor T cell macrochimerism showed high graft-versus-host to host-versus-graft clone ratios.

Specimen: PBMCs, collected 26 days after transplant. This TCR came from a human patient who received an intestinal transplant, so some T cells may come from the graft donor.

The CDR3 DNA reads as TGTGCCAGTAGCAAAATCCCCGGCGGGGGGAACACTGAAGCTTTCTTT. This encodes CASSKIPGGGNTEAFF. This chain uses TRBV19 with TRBJ1-1; possible D gene TRBD1, 5 bases. The CDR3 contains 16 residues. V shed 6 bases and J shed 1 base, with 18 bases lying between them. Germline V gene lookup returns CDR1 LNHDA and CDR2 SQIVND (reference sequence).